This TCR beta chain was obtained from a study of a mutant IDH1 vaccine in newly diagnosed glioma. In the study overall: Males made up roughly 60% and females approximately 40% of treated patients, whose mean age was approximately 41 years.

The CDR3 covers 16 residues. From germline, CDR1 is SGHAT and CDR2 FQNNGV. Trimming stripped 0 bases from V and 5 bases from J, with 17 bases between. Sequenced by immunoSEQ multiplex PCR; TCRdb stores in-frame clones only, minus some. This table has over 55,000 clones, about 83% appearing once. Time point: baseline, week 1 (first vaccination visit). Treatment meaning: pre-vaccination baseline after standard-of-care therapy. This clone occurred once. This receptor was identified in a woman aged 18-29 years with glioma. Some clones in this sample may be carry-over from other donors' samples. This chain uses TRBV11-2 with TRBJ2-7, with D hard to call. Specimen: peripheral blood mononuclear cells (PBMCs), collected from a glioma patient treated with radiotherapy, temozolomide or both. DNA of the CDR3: TGTGCCAGCAGCTTAGATTCTTGGGATGGCACGGACGAGCAGTACTTC. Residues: CASSLDSWDGTDEQYF.